The subject of this entry is one TCR beta chain. J gave up 0 bases and V 4 bases, and 2 bases lay outside the gene matches. The CDR3 sequence is 15 residues long. Germline-derived CDR1 and CDR2 are SNHLY and FYNNEI. The data stem from a study of T-cell memory formation after mild COVID-19. TCRdb re-derived calls from the 5' RACE reads in MiXCR, one entry per CDR3 protein. The sample lists approximately 150,000 distinct CDR3 sequences, approximately 12% occurring once. This TCR came from a man between 18 and 29 years old who had mild COVID-19 (a few samples of this study predate the infection). Cell type and time point are not known. Material: PBMCs or a T cell subset sorted from them (not recorded which). This chain links TRBV2 with TRBJ2-2, with TRBD1 matching 7 bases. This CDR3 reads CASSGGTANTGELFF. CDR3 DNA: TGTGCCAGCAGTGGTGGGACAGCGAACACCGGGGAGCTGTTTTTT.